Reported below is one T cell receptor (beta chain). This record comes from a study of blood T cell repertoires in COVID-19. Cohort placement rested on clinical history that participants reported themselves. Germline assignment: CDR1 SGHRS and CDR2 YFSETQ. V lost 2 bases to trimming and J lost 2 bases, with 11 bases between them. CDR3 size: 15 residues. TCRdb's table, derived via immunoSEQ multiplex PCR, lists solely in-frame clones and lacks some. The table lists some 380,000 clones, roughly 86% of them singletons. This clonotype was sampled from a woman between 35 and 50 years old with acute COVID-19. Sequencing was done on a sample of PBMCs or T cells enriched from blood (not recorded which). The V and J genes are TRBV5-1 and TRBJ1-3; D unresolved. CDR3 region: CASSFDPETGNTIYF. The CDR3 nucleotides read TGCGCCAGCAGCTTTGATCCGGAGACTGGAAACACCATATATTTT.